These 8 T cell receptor beta chains were all obtained from the same sample, sequenced in a study of tumor-infiltrating lymphocytes in primary liver carcinoma. Researchers generated TCR beta cDNA from about 530 ng of total RNA, relying on a constant-region primer. Library construction for TCR beta comprised three nested multiplex PCR rounds performed with slightly modified ARM-PCR. It was with TRBV1-TRBV30 forward primers and a C-beta reverse primer that the first two PCR rounds were run, at roughly 11 cycles each. TCRdb recomputed calls from the multiplex PCR reads with MiXCR, one row per CDR3 protein. The sample holds around 330,000 distinct CDR3 sequences, 55% to 65% seen once. RNA isolated from unsorted whole blood supplied the blood RNA, with germline DNA also extracted. Sequenced material: peripheral blood. These receptor sequences come from a man in his forties with primary liver carcinoma and hepatitis B virus infection.

A word on this clonotype: Just one base apart from a much larger clone, this may be a read error. V gene TRBV29-1 combines with J gene TRBJ2-7, with TRBD1 as a possible D gene (6 bases). The germline CDR1 and CDR2 sequences are SQVTM and ANQGSEA. The CDR3 sequence is 13 residues long. The CDR3 loop reads CSARPQGSYERYF. In nucleotides, the CDR3 is TGCAGCGCCCGACCCCAGGGGTCCTACGAGCGGTACTTC.

The chain links TRBV28 to TRBJ1-2; 7 nucleotides match TRBD1. Germline CDR1 reads MDHEN; CDR2 reads SYDVKM. CDR3 length: 13 residues. V lost 4 bases, J lost 7 bases, and 6 bases stayed unmatched. In DNA, the CDR3 is TGTGCCAGCAGTTCCCACAGGGGCCCTGGCTACACCTTC. Translation: CASSSHRGPGYTF.

A remark on this clonotype: A clone one base away is much larger, so this may be a read error. The chain has TRBV12-3 or TRBV12-4 and TRBJ2-7, with 8 positions matching TRBD1. CDR3 length: 12 amino acids. As DNA, the CDR3 is TGTGCCAGCAGAGACAGGGGCTACGAGCTGTACTTC. Translation gives CASRDRGYELYF.

With regard to this clonotype: The junction departs from the called germline gene at one end, perhaps through a read error. The CDR3 loop reads CASSLMSVGASSQPQHF. The CDR3 DNA follows: TGTGCCAGCAGCTTGATGTCGGTGGGGGCCAGCAGTCAGCCCCAGCATTTT. V is TRBV5-6 and J is TRBJ1-5; maybe TRBD1 (6 bases). CDR3 length equals 17 residues. CDR1 and CDR2 (germline): SGHDT, YYEEEE.

The sample holds one count of this clonotype. The junction differs from germline at one of its ends, possibly a read error. This chain uses TRBV29-1 with TRBJ2-2; tentative D call: TRBD2 (5 bases). CDR1 and CDR2 from the germline V gene are SQVTM and ANQGSEA. The CDR3 contains 12 residues. The CDR3 bases are TGCGGCGTTGCGCCGAACACCGGGGAGCTGCTTTTT. This codes for CGVAPNTGELLF.

A remark on this clonotype: This may arise from a read error, as a much more abundant clone is one base away. The genes are TRBV29-1 and TRBJ2-7; D call uncertain. The CDR3 runs to 15 residues. The V end was cut by 8 bases, the J end by 0 bases, with 20 bases between. CDR1 and CDR2 from the germline V gene are SQVTM and ANQGSEA. The CDR3 DNA sequence: TGCAGCTGTTTTAGTGGTCGGTACAGCTCCTACGAGCAGTACTTC. As protein: CSCFSGRYSSYEQYF.

Worth noting for this clonotype: A much larger clonotype is one base distant, so this may be a read error. This sequence joins TRBV4-2 and TRBJ2-7; 7 nucleotides align to TRBD2. The ends lost 0 bases at V and 4 bases at J; junction bases unmatched: 12. CDR3 size: 17 residues. Germline CDR1 reads LGHNA; CDR2 reads YNFKEQ. As DNA, the CDR3 is TGTGCCAGCAGCCAAGAATGGCTAGCGGAAGAAGTTTACGAGCAGTACTTC. Translation: CASSQEWLAEEVYEQYF.

Of note for this clonotype: This may be a read error: a much more frequent sequence differs by one nucleotide. This chain uses TRBV6-1 with TRBJ2-7; TRBD1 aligns across 10 bases. Germline CDR1 and CDR2: MNHNS and SASEGT. The CDR3 runs to 14 residues. The CDR3 region is CDSRDDRGRLEQYF. CDR3 nucleotides: TGTGACAGCAGAGATGACAGGGGGCGGCTCGAGCAGTACTTC.